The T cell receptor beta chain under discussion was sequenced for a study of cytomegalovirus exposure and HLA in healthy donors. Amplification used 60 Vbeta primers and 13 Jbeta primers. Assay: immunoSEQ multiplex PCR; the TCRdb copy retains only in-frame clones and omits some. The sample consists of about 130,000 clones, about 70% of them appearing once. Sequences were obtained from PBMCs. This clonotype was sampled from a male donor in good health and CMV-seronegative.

The CDR3 DNA is TGTGCCAGCAGCTTAGGTAGGTGGGACACCGAAGCCTACGAGCAGTACTTC. Residues: CASSLGRWDTEAYEQYF. The J gene is TRBJ2-7, the V gene TRBV11-2; D is possibly TRBD1 (6 bases). The CDR3 sequence is 17 residues long. Per the germline V gene, CDR1 is SGHAT and CDR2 is FQNNGV. V lost 1 base, J lost 2 bases, and 18 bases lay in between.